Below are 7 T cell receptor beta chains sequenced from a single sample in a study of blood T cell repertoires in COVID-19. TCRdb keeps only in-frame clones here, not all; method: immunoSEQ multiplex PCR. The sample lists about 140,000 clones; around 80% were seen once. The sequenced sample was peripheral blood. These receptors came from a woman aged 55-69 years with acute or convalescent COVID-19.

This chain joins TRBV12-3 or TRBV12-4 and TRBJ2-7, with 8 bases identical to TRBD2. The V and J ends lost 4 bases and 9 bases, in that order; junction bases with no gene match: 5. There are 12 residues in the CDR3. The CDR3 spells CASSSGTRGQYF. The CDR3 nucleotides are TGTGCCAGCAGTTCAGGGACTAGAGGGCAGTACTTC.

This clone was recorded a few times. This chain connects TRBV7-9 to TRBJ2-7; possible D gene TRBD2, 5 bases. This CDR3 comprises 16 residues. Germline V gives CDR1 SEHNR, CDR2 FQNEAQ (reference sequence). Trimming shortened V by 1 base and J by 3 bases, and 16 bases separated the two germline ends. The CDR3, as DNA: TGTGCCAGCAGCTTAGACGGTACTAGTAAAAGCTACGAGCAGTACTTC. Translated: CASSLDGTSKSYEQYF. The entire variable domain, with the rest obtained from reference TRBV7-9 and TRBJ2-7, is as follows: DTGVSQNPRHKITKRGQNVTFRCDPISEHNRLYWYRQTLGQGPEFLTYFQNEAQLEKSRLLSDRFSAERPKGSFSTLEIQRTEQGDSAMYLCASSLDGTSKSYEQYFGPGTRLTVT.

The chain is built from TRBV11-2 and TRBJ1-6; a possible D gene is TRBD1 (6 bases). This CDR3 contains 17 residues. Trimming cost V 2 bases and J 6 bases, with 17 bases left between them. Looked up from germline, CDR1 is SGHAT and CDR2 is FQNNGV. The CDR3 sequence: CASSLTRGSALNSPLHF. The CDR3, as DNA: TGTGCCAGCAGCTTAACTAGGGGGTCGGCACTTAATTCACCCCTCCACTTT.

This clone was found once. The gene calls are TRBV6-5 and TRBJ2-3; D possibly corresponds to TRBD1 (6 bases). V was shortened by 7 bases and J by 3 bases, with 14 bases between the two germline ends. Germline lookup yields CDR1 MNHEY and CDR2 SVGAGI. The CDR3 is made up of 14 amino acids. The CDR3 nucleotides read TGTGCCAGCATCTGGACAGCTATTACAGATACGCAGTATTTT. It codes for CASIWTAITDTQYF.

This chain uses TRBV10-2 with TRBJ2-1; 8 bases map to TRBD2. The V segment lost 2 bases and the J segment 13 bases; nucleotides outside the gene matches: 4. The CDR3 has 12 residues. Looked up from germline, CDR1 is WSHSY and CDR2 is SAAADI. CDR3 amino acids: CASSEPGGLQFF. CDR3 bases: TGCGCCAGCAGTGAGCCGGGAGGGCTCCAGTTCTTC.

The V and J genes are TRBV7-8 and TRBJ2-1; 12 bases fit TRBD2. Trimming at V came to 4 bases and at J to 6 bases, leaving 7 bases not matched to a gene. In germline, CDR1 is SGHVS, CDR2 FQNEAQ. The CDR3 spans 16 residues. The CDR3: CASSSPGLAGSNEQFF. In DNA form, the CDR3 reads TGTGCCAGCAGCTCCCCCGGACTAGCGGGAAGCAATGAGCAGTTCTTC.

The genes are TRBV6-5 and TRBJ1-5; TRBD1 matches at 10 bases. The CDR3 has 13 amino acids. CDR1 is MNHEY, CDR2 SVGAGI, per germline. Trimming at V came to 6 bases and at J to 5 bases, leaving 1 base not matched to a gene. The CDR3, as DNA: TGTGCCAGCAGGGGACAGGGGCATCAGCCCCAGCATTTT. Amino acids: CASRGQGHQPQHF.